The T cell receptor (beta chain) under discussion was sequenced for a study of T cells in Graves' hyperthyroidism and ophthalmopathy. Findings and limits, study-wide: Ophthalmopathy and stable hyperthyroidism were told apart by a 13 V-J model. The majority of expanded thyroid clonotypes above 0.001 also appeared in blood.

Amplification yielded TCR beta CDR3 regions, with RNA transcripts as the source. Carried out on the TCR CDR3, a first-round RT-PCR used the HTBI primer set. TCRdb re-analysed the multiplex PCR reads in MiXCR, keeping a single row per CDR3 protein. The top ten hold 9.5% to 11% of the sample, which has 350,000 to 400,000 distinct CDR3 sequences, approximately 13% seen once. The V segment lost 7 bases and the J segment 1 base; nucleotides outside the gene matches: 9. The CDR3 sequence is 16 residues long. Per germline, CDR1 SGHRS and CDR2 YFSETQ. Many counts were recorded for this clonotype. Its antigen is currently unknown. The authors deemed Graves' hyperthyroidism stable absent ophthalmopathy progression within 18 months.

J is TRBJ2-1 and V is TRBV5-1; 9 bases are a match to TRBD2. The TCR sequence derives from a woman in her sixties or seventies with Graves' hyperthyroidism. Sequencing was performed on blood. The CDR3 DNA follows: TGCGCCAGCCAGAGGACTAGCGCAATTTCCTACAATGAGCAGTTCTTC. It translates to CASQRTSAISYNEQFF.